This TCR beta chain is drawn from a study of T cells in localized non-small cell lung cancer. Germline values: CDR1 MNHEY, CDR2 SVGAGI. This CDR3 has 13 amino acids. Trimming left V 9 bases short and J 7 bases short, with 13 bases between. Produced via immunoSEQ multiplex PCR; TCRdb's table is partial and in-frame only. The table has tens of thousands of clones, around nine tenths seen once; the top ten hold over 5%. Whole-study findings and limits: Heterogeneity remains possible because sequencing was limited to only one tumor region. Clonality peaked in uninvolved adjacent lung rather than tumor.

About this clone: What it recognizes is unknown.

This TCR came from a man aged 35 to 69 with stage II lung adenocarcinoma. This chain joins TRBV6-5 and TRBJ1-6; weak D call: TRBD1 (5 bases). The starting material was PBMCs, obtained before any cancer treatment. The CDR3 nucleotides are TGTGCCAGTTCGGACAAGCGGAATTCACCCCTCCACTTT. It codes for CASSDKRNSPLHF.